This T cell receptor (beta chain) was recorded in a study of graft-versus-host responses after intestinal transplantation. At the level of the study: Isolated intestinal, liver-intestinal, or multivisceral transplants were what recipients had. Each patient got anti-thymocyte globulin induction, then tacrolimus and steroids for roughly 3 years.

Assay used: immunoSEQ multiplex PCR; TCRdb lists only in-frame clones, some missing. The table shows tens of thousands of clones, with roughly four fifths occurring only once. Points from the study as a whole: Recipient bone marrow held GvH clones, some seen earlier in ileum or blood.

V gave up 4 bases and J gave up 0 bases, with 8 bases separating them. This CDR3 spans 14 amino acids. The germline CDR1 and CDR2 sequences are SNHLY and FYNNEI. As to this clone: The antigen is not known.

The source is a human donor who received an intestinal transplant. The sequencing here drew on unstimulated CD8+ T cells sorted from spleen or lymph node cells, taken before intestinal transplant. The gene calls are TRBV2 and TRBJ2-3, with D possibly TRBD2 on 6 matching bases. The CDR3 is CASSGGLSTDTQYF. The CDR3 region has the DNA TGTGCCAGCAGTGGAGGACTAAGCACAGATACGCAGTATTTT.